This passage covers 5 T cell receptor beta chains from one sample sequenced in a study of shared clonotypes between healthy human individuals (dated by TCRdb to the early 2020s). Receptor amplification or capture employed the immunoSEQ multiplex PCR assay. In its TCRdb copy, this immuneACCESS table keeps in-frame sequences only and misses some clones. Where compared with another copy, unresolved V genes explain less than half of these, and the others have no known cause. The sample table holds about 2.3 million clones, of which just under 95% were seen once. Together, the top ten hold approximately 0.39% of the sample. Source material: naive CD4+ T cells from PBMCs. According to the study, the label for this sample's cell subset or site signals: CD45RA+ positively selected. Source of these receptors: a man aged 18 to 30 in good health. Some clones in this sample may be carry-over from other donors' samples.

The V gene is TRBV7-2, the J gene TRBJ2-1; 14 bases agree with TRBD2. The germline V gene has CDR1 SGHTA and CDR2 FQGNSA. The CDR3 sequence is 19 residues long. The trim removed 6 bases at V and 4 bases at J, leaving 14 bases unmatched. As DNA, the CDR3 is TGTGCCAGCAGGGGACCCCGGACTAGCGGGAGGAGTCGATACAATGAGCAGTTCTTC. Its translation is CASRGPRTSGRSRYNEQFF.

There are a few counts of this clone. The chain carries TRBV7-9 and TRBJ1-2, with a tentative D call TRBD1 (6 bases). The CDR3 runs to 13 residues. The germline CDR1 and CDR2 sequences are SEHNR and FQNEAQ (reference sequence). Trimming shortened V by 5 bases and J by 4 bases, and 11 bases separated the two germline ends. The CDR3 sequence is CASSQGQLYGYTF. The CDR3 region has the DNA TGTGCCAGCAGCCAAGGACAGCTCTATGGCTACACCTTC. Full variable domain (rest looked up from reference TRBV7-9 and TRBJ1-2): DTGVSQNPRHKITKRGQNVTFRCDPISEHNRLYWYRQTLGQGPEFLTYFQNEAQLEKSRLLSDRFSAERPKGSFSTLEIQRTEQGDSAMYLCASSQGQLYGYTFGSGTRLTVV.

The rearrangement uses TRBV4-2 and TRBJ1-1; 7 bases are shared with TRBD1. Germline assignment: CDR1 LGHNA and CDR2 YNFKEQ. The CDR3 loop spans 15 amino acids. The ends lost 0 bases at V and 1 base at J; junction bases unmatched: 2. The CDR3 nucleotides read TGTGCCAGCAGCCAAGATGCAGGGGGGAACACTGAAGCTTTCTTT. It encodes CASSQDAGGNTEAFF.

The chain carries TRBV25-1 and TRBJ1-5, with TRBD1 matching over 7 bases. Looked up from germline, CDR1 is MGHDK and CDR2 is SYGVNS. V shed 5 bases and J 3 bases; nucleotides not matched to a gene: 10. This CDR3 has 16 amino acids. The CDR3 reads CASSPSYRGPNQPQHF. The DNA of the CDR3 is TGTGCCAGCAGTCCGAGCTACAGGGGCCCCAATCAGCCCCAGCATTTT.

The genes are TRBV20-1 and TRBJ2-5; no definite D call. Germline lookup yields CDR1 DFQATT and CDR2 SNEGSKA (reference sequence). The CDR3 totals 11 residues. Trimming pared 6 bases from V and 5 bases from J, leaving 10 bases between. The DNA for the CDR3 is TGCAGTGCCCCTGGGCGTGAGACCCAGTACTTC. Amino acids: CSAPGRETQYF.